This is a list of T cell receptor beta chains from one sample in a study of Ad26.COV2.S vaccination and SARS-CoV-2 variants. Some clones are missing from TCRdb's copy, which holds only in-frame ones; the method was immunoSEQ multiplex PCR. Of hundreds of thousands of clones listed, 80% to 90% are singletons. The sample consisted of peripheral blood, taken in a trial of Ad26.COV2.S vaccine versus placebo. These receptor sequences come from a person aged 18-65 years who received the Ad26.COV2.S COVID-19 vaccine or a placebo. CDR3s include the opening cysteine and the closing phenylalanine or tryptophan. A D gene is named only where the DNA matches it firmly. Size is omitted from some rows. Given values are once, few, many or a class for expanded clones.

TGTGCCACCAGCAGCTCCACTGGGTGGGGTCAGCCCCAGCATTTT,CATSSSTGWGQPQHF,TRBJ1-5,.,TRBV15,.
TGTGCCAGCAGTTACTCGCCAGGGACTGAAAAACTGTTTTTT,CASSYSPGTEKLFF,TRBJ1-4,.,TRBV6-5,.
TGTGCCAGCAGCTTAGGGTTGCTTAACACTGAAGCTTTCTTT,CASSLGLLNTEAFF,TRBJ1-1,once,TRBV11-2,.
TGTGCCAGCGATCGGGAGTCCTACGAGCAGTACTTC,CASDRESYEQYF,TRBJ2-7,.,TRBV2,.
TGTGCCAGCAGCTCTCCCCTCTTCGGGAAACTGTTTTTT,CASSSPLFGKLFF,TRBJ1-4,.,TRBV7-2,.
TGTGCCAGCAGCGGACCGGGAGAGAAGAGCACCGGGGAGCTGTTTTTT,CASSGPGEKSTGELFF,TRBJ2-2,.,TRBV5-4,.
TGCGCCAGCAGCGCACAGGTCGGAAGTGAAAAACTGTTTTTT,CASSAQVGSEKLFF,TRBJ1-4,.,TRBV5-1,.
TGTGCCAGTAGCATACAGGGGAGCAATCAGCCCCAGCATTTT,CASSIQGSNQPQHF,TRBJ1-5,.,TRBV19,TRBD1
TGTGCCAGCAGCCCTCAAGCCGGGACAGTTAATGAAAAACTGTTTTTT,CASSPQAGTVNEKLFF,TRBJ1-4,.,TRBV4-2,TRBD1
TGTGCCTGGAGTAACAGGGGGTGGTATGGCTACACCTTC,CAWSNRGWYGYTF,TRBJ1-2,.,TRBV30,TRBD1
TGTGCCAGCAGCCAAGGGGGGTCCTACGAGCAGTACTTC,CASSQGGSYEQYF,TRBJ2-7,.,TRBV27,.
TGTGCCAGTCGAGACTTGGGCGGGCACACAGATACGCAGTATTTT,CASRDLGGHTDTQYF,TRBJ2-3,.,TRBV19,.
TGTGCCAGCAGCTTAGCCTTTCAGGGAACCGGGGAGCTGTTTTTT,CASSLAFQGTGELFF,TRBJ2-2,.,TRBV7-6,.
TGCGCCAGCAGCCAAGATCCCGGGGAAACTGAAGCTTTCTTT,CASSQDPGETEAFF,TRBJ1-1,.,TRBV4-1,.
TGTGCCAGCAGCGTAGATCCCGTCCTGGGCAATTCACCCCTCCACTTT,CASSVDPVLGNSPLHF,TRBJ1-6,.,TRBV9,.
TGTGCCAGCATGCGGAGCAGATTGGCAGATACGCAGTATTTT,CASMRSRLADTQYF,TRBJ2-3,.,TRBV2,.
TGTGCCAGCAGCCAAGCTGTGCAGGACAATCAGCCCCAGCATTTT,CASSQAVQDNQPQHF,TRBJ1-5,.,TRBV3-1/TRBV3-2,.
TGTGCCAGCTCACCGGGTCAGGGGAACGAAAAACTGTTTTTT,CASSPGQGNEKLFF,TRBJ1-4,.,TRBV18,.
TGTGCCAGCAGCCAACCCGGACTAGCGGAATCCTACAATGAGCAGTTCTTC,CASSQPGLAESYNEQFF,TRBJ2-1,.,TRBV3-1/TRBV3-2,TRBD2
TGTGCCAGCAGCTTGACTCAAAGCGAGCAGTACTTC,CASSLTQSEQYF,TRBJ2-7,.,TRBV5-6,.
TGTGCCAGCACGGGGGGGTTCAATCAGCCCCAGCATTTT,CASTGGFNQPQHF,TRBJ1-5,.,TRBV6-5,.
TGTGCCAGCAGCTTGGGAAGCTATGGCTACACCTTC,CASSLGSYGYTF,TRBJ1-2,.,TRBV5-4,.
TGTGCCAGCATCGCGGTTCGACAGGGGGTTTATGGCTACACCTTC,CASIAVRQGVYGYTF,TRBJ1-2,.,TRBV6-5,TRBD1
TGTGCCAGCTCACGAGCGGACAGGACCCTTTACAATGAGCAGTTCTTC,CASSRADRTLYNEQFF,TRBJ2-1,.,TRBV18,TRBD1
TGTGCCAGCAGCTTAGAATCGGGCGGCGGGGAAGCTTTCTTT,CASSLESGGGEAFF,TRBJ1-1,few,TRBV11-2,.
TGTGCCAGCAGCTGGGCGGGTGAAAAACTGTTTTTT,CASSWAGEKLFF,TRBJ1-4,.,TRBV11-2,.